This T cell receptor (beta chain) was recovered during a study of primary melanoma T cells and metastatic recurrence (dated by TCRdb to 2018 to 2020). Some background on the complete study: The cohort was made up of fewer than 200 primary melanomas of stage T2 to T4, with thickness greater than 1 mm. The study examined whether T-cell fraction and T-cell repertoire clonality in primary melanoma tumors predicted patient outcome. The T-cell fraction measured by TCR beta sequencing was weighed against progression-free survival, the clinical outcome chosen for the comparison. Histopathological grading of tumor-infiltrating lymphocytes was compared with the sequencing-derived T-cell fraction. Here is what the overall study found, with its caveats: Adding T-cell fraction to tumor thickness reportedly improved progression-free survival prediction more than adding any other histopathological variable. An effective T-cell-mediated antitumor response in primary melanoma was presented by the authors only as a suggestion rather than as a demonstrated mechanism. Regardless of nodal disease, mitotic rate or ulceration status, a T-cell fraction above 20% appeared to be protective. The tumor T-cell fraction reportedly predicted progression-free survival independently of thickness, ulceration, mitotic rate and age.

With regard to this clone: The antigen this receptor binds is unknown. No quality values exist for individual bases; no much larger clone is one base distant.

The receptor library was made with the immunoSEQ multiplex PCR assay. Primary melanoma tumor tissue underwent high-throughput sequencing of the T-cell receptor beta chain. The study's processing was this. The repertoire analyses covered TCRB CDR3 sharing between samples and the distribution of insertions and deletions. A gradient-boosted model ranked how well the T-cell fraction predicted outcome compared with histopathological variables. Not all clones reach the TCRdb copy of this immuneACCESS table, which keeps in-frame sequences only. Checked studies attribute under half of the gap to unresolved V genes and leave the rest unexplained. V and J calls and clone size are as listed in that table; D and trimming were resolved from the DNA. Per the sample table, the count is 80 to 100 clones. Each patient's primary melanoma had been surgically resected and was viewed as potentially curable, though still at risk of metastatic recurrence.

The CDR3 goes from the cysteine to the phenylalanine over 14 residues. The retained sequence is limited to the CDR3, 42 bases, with the frame set at the first base. Trimming removed 6 bases from V and 0 bases from J, leaving 11 bases between the germline ends. CDR1 and CDR2 were assigned from the germline V gene as LGHNT and FRNRAP. This receptor was identified in a human donor with melanoma. The chain employs TRBV12-5 and TRBJ1-1; confidence is insufficient to name the D gene. Material: melanoma tumor tissue. The encoded CDR3 is CASGQTAMNTEAFF. The bases read TGTGCTAGTGGGCAAACAGCTATGAACACTGAAGCTTTCTTT.